A selection of T cell receptor beta chains follows, all from one sample in a study of CD8+ T cells in alopecia areata. Assay used: immunoSEQ multiplex PCR; TCRdb lists only in-frame clones, some missing. The sample consists of a few hundred thousand clones, approximately 45% of them appearing once. The source material was CD4+ T cells sorted from blood, sampled at roughly week 36, from a patient treated with tofacitinib. The source is a human donor with alopecia areata. Each CDR3 is given with its conserved first and last residue. D genes are given only for firm matches. Rows give clone size only sometimes, using once, few, many, or a class for an expanded clone.

J: TRBJ1-2
size: -
V: TRBV30
D: -
CDR3: CAWDSANYGYTF
DNA: TGTGCCTGGGACAGCGCTAACTATGGCTACACCTTC

J: TRBJ1-2
size: -
V: TRBV5-6
D: TRBD1
CDR3: CASSTNRGSYGYTF
DNA: TGTGCCAGCAGCACCAACAGGGGCTCCTATGGCTACACCTTC

J: TRBJ2-6
size: -
V: TRBV7-2
D: -
CDR3: CASSLVGRQVYSGANVLTF
DNA: TGTGCCAGCAGCTTAGTGGGAAGACAGGTTTACTCTGGGGCCAACGTCCTGACTTTC

J: TRBJ1-1
size: -
V: TRBV20-1
D: -
CDR3: CSASRDTEAFF
DNA: TGCAGTGCTAGCCGGGACACTGAAGCTTTCTTT

J: TRBJ2-4
size: few
V: TRBV29-1
D: -
CDR3: CSVEIRDIQYF
DNA: TGCAGCGTAGAAATCAGGGACATTCAGTACTTC

J: TRBJ2-5
size: few
V: TRBV6-5
D: TRBD1
CDR3: CASRAGQGAKTQYF
DNA: TGTGCCAGCAGGGCGGGACAGGGGGCGAAGACCCAGTACTTC

J: TRBJ1-3
size: -
V: TRBV29-1
D: -
CDR3: CSAGTARGNTIYF
DNA: TGCAGCGCTGGGACGGCTCGCGGAAACACCATATATTTT

J: TRBJ2-5
size: few
V: TRBV30
D: TRBD1
CDR3: CAWSRAGGTPQETQYF
DNA: TGTGCCTGGAGTAGGGCAGGGGGCACACCTCAGGAGACCCAGTACTTC

J: TRBJ2-1
size: few
V: TRBV30
D: TRBD2
CDR3: CAWSDGGGMDEQFF
DNA: TGTGCCTGGAGTGACGGGGGAGGGATGGATGAGCAGTTCTTC

J: TRBJ1-4
size: -
V: TRBV5-4
D: -
CDR3: CASSLDNLPSAKLFF
DNA: TGTGCCAGCAGCTTGGATAATCTTCCGTCGGCAAAACTGTTTTTT

J: TRBJ1-1
size: -
V: TRBV30
D: -
CDR3: CAWSPSGNTEAFF
DNA: TGTGCCTGGAGTCCCTCCGGGAACACTGAAGCTTTCTTT

J: TRBJ1-2
size: few
V: TRBV28
D: -
CDR3: CASSLWGAGDYGYTF
DNA: TGTGCCAGCAGTTTATGGGGGGCTGGGGACTATGGCTACACCTTC

J: TRBJ2-1
size: -
V: TRBV7-3
D: -
CDR3: CASSLTGSSYNEQFF
DNA: TGTGCCAGCAGCTTAACCGGGAGCTCCTACAATGAGCAGTTCTTC

J: TRBJ2-7
size: -
V: TRBV7-9
D: -
CDR3: CASSFDSVGEQYF
DNA: TGTGCTAGCAGCTTTGACTCGGTCGGGGAGCAGTACTTC

J: TRBJ1-4
size: -
V: TRBV30
D: -
CDR3: CAWSQLVGEKLFF
DNA: TGTGCCTGGAGTCAACTTGTGGGTGAAAAACTGTTTTTT

J: TRBJ2-2
size: -
V: TRBV9
D: TRBD2
CDR3: CASSVGLAANTGELFF
DNA: TGTGCCAGCAGCGTAGGGCTAGCGGCGAACACCGGGGAGCTGTTTTTT

J: TRBJ2-5
size: -
V: TRBV30
D: TRBD1
CDR3: CAWRPKGQGDTRETQYF
DNA: TGTGCCTGGAGACCTAAGGGACAGGGAGACACGCGAGAGACCCAGTACTTC

J: TRBJ2-7
size: few
V: TRBV29-1
D: -
CDR3: CSVGQNYEQYF
DNA: TGCAGCGTGGGACAAAACTACGAGCAGTACTTC

J: TRBJ1-2
size: -
V: TRBV20-1
D: -
CDR3: CSARVNYGYTF
DNA: TGCAGTGCTAGAGTAAACTATGGCTACACCTTC

J: TRBJ2-2
size: few
V: TRBV5-1
D: -
CDR3: CASSSGRTGELFF
DNA: TGCGCCAGCAGCTCAGGGCGTACCGGGGAGCTGTTTTTT

J: TRBJ2-1
size: once
V: TRBV2
D: TRBD2
CDR3: CAGSEDGTNTMRQFF
DNA: TGTGCCGGCAGTGAAGATGGGACTAATACAATGAGGCAGTTCTTC

J: TRBJ2-7
size: -
V: TRBV30
D: TRBD2
CDR3: CAWSPGTSAYEQYF
DNA: TGTGCCTGGAGTCCAGGGACTAGCGCCTACGAGCAGTACTTC

J: TRBJ2-7
size: -
V: TRBV25-1
D: -
CDR3: CASSDLAWEQYF
DNA: TGTGCCAGCAGTGATTTAGCCTGGGAGCAGTACTTC

J: TRBJ2-3
size: -
V: TRBV6-1
D: -
CDR3: CASSEDRAATDTQYF
DNA: TGTGCCAGCAGTGAAGACAGGGCCGCCACAGATACGCAGTATTTT

J: TRBJ2-1
size: -
V: TRBV30
D: -
CDR3: CAWSSSGNEQFF
DNA: TGTGCCTGGAGTAGTTCTGGGAACGAGCAGTTCTTC

J: TRBJ2-5
size: few
V: TRBV2
D: TRBD1
CDR3: CASSRTRTGSGETQYF
DNA: TGTGCCAGCAGCCGAACTAGGACAGGCTCCGGGGAGACCCAGTACTTC

J: TRBJ2-7
size: -
V: TRBV6-5
D: -
CDR3: CASSYGSGEQYF
DNA: TGTGCCAGCAGTTACGGTTCGGGAGAGCAGTACTTC

J: TRBJ2-7
size: few
V: TRBV4-1
D: -
CDR3: CASSQGLGASSYEQYF
DNA: TGCGCCAGCAGCCAGGGCCTGGGGGCATCCTCCTACGAGCAGTACTTC

J: TRBJ1-1
size: -
V: TRBV30
D: -
CDR3: CAWSSPRVLNTEAFF
DNA: TGTGCCTGGAGTTCACCCAGGGTCCTGAACACTGAAGCTTTCTTT

J: TRBJ2-1
size: -
V: TRBV27
D: -
CDR3: CASSHLYEQFF
DNA: TGTGCCAGCAGTCATCTTTACGAGCAGTTCTTC

J: TRBJ2-7
size: -
V: TRBV9
D: -
CDR3: CASSVEFKGVEQYF
DNA: TGTGCCAGCAGCGTAGAGTTCAAGGGGGTCGAGCAGTACTTC

J: TRBJ2-7
size: few
V: TRBV5-1
D: -
CDR3: CASSLGAGDYEQYF
DNA: TGCGCCAGCAGCTTGGGGGCAGGGGACTACGAGCAGTACTTC

J: TRBJ2-7
size: -
V: TRBV6-6
D: -
CDR3: CASSKSARGGYEQYF
DNA: TGTGCCAGCAGCAAGTCAGCAAGGGGCGGATACGAGCAGTACTTC

J: TRBJ2-3
size: few
V: TRBV29-1
D: -
CDR3: CSVGGGGTDTQYF
DNA: TGCAGCGTTGGAGGGGGTGGCACAGATACGCAGTATTTT

J: TRBJ2-1
size: -
V: TRBV29-1
D: -
CDR3: CSVGLLTAKSYNEQFF
DNA: TGCAGCGTTGGACTTTTGACCGCTAAGTCCTACAATGAGCAGTTCTTC

J: TRBJ2-7
size: once
V: TRBV7-2
D: -
CDR3: CASSSSWGLAEPLQYF
DNA: TGTGCCAGCAGCTCCTCTTGGGGTTTAGCGGAACCTCTTCAGTACTTC

J: TRBJ2-6
size: -
V: TRBV28
D: TRBD1
CDR3: CASSSGQNSGANVLTF
DNA: TGTGCCAGCAGTTCGGGACAGAACTCTGGGGCCAACGTCCTGACTTTC

J: TRBJ2-5
size: once
V: TRBV7-2
D: -
CDR3: CASSQLQYF
DNA: TGTGCCAGCAGCCAACTCCAGTACTTC

J: TRBJ2-3
size: -
V: TRBV29-1
D: TRBD2
CDR3: CSVEEALAGERTDTQYF
DNA: TGCAGCGTTGAAGAAGCCCTAGCGGGAGAGCGCACAGATACGCAGTATTTT

J: TRBJ2-5
size: -
V: TRBV6-1
D: TRBD2
CDR3: CASSGALAGGIPETQYF
DNA: TGTGCCAGCAGTGGGGCTCTAGCGGGAGGAATACCAGAGACCCAGTACTTC

J: TRBJ1-5
size: -
V: TRBV2
D: -
CDR3: CASRAGGDYSNQPQHF
DNA: TGTGCCAGCAGAGCCGGAGGAGATTATAGCAATCAGCCCCAGCATTTT

J: TRBJ1-1
size: -
V: TRBV30
D: -
CDR3: CAWSLGEVGTEAFF
DNA: TGTGCCTGGAGTCTCGGGGAGGTGGGCACTGAAGCTTTCTTT

J: TRBJ2-7
size: few
V: TRBV15
D: TRBD1
CDR3: CATSSGDDRGYEQYF
DNA: TGTGCCACCAGCAGTGGGGACGACAGGGGGTACGAGCAGTACTTC

J: TRBJ2-1
size: few
V: TRBV5-1
D: -
CDR3: CASSTSTNSYNEQFF
DNA: TGCGCCAGCAGCACTTCTACCAACTCCTACAATGAGCAGTTCTTC

J: TRBJ2-7
size: -
V: TRBV28
D: -
CDR3: CASSWANLYEQYF
DNA: TGTGCCAGCAGTTGGGCCAACCTCTACGAGCAGTACTTC

J: TRBJ2-3
size: -
V: TRBV7-8
D: TRBD2
CDR3: CASSPRGVTSGRTDTQYF
DNA: TGTGCCAGCAGCCCCCGAGGGGTGACTAGCGGGAGGACAGATACGCAGTATTTT

J: TRBJ1-2
size: -
V: TRBV29-1
D: TRBD1
CDR3: CSVDSGQGGTGYTF
DNA: TGCAGCGTTGATTCGGGACAGGGAGGAACTGGCTACACCTTC

J: TRBJ2-5
size: once
V: TRBV4-3
D: TRBD1
CDR3: CASSQDPGQVGTQYF
DNA: TGCGCCAGCAGCCAAGACCCCGGACAGGTCGGGACCCAGTACTTC

J: TRBJ2-7
size: -
V: TRBV29-1
D: -
CDR3: CSVVKLTGAYEQYF
DNA: TGCAGCGTTGTTAAATTAACTGGGGCCTACGAGCAGTACTTC

J: TRBJ1-2
size: -
V: TRBV7-8
D: TRBD1
CDR3: CASSLGTGYDTF
DNA: TGTGCCAGCAGCTTAGGGACAGGGTATGACACCTTC

J: TRBJ1-5
size: once
V: TRBV30
D: -
CDR3: CAWSGFGAQPQHF
DNA: TGTGCCTGGAGTGGGTTCGGGGCTCAGCCCCAGCATTTT

J: TRBJ2-5
size: -
V: TRBV6-5
D: -
CDR3: CASNRDIGETQYF
DNA: TGTGCCAGCAACCGGGACATCGGAGAGACCCAGTACTTC